This T cell receptor beta chain is drawn from a study of blood T cell repertoires in COVID-19. V lost 4 bases, J lost 4 bases, and 3 bases stayed unmatched. This CDR3 has 14 amino acids. Germline CDR1 is SGHRS and CDR2 is YFSETQ. TCRdb's copy holds only in-frame clones and misses some; the assay was immunoSEQ multiplex PCR. This sample carries about 190,000 clones, around 80% of them seen once, and the ten largest clones take 2.5% to 3%. This clonotype originated in a woman over 75 with active or convalescent COVID-19. The rearrangement joins TRBV5-1 to TRBJ2-5, with 11 nucleotides matching TRBD2. What was sequenced was peripheral blood. The DNA for the CDR3 is TGCGCCAGCAGCCCCGGGACTAGCGGAGAGACCCAGTACTTC. Translated, it gives CASSPGTSGETQYF.